This passage covers 10 T cell receptor gamma chains from one sample sequenced in a study of Vδ1+ human thymocytes. Overall study findings and caveats: Thymic TRG and TRD repertoires appeared highly polyclonal, with Gaussian CDR3 length distributions.

These receptors' targets are unknown. RNA was extracted from the cells and then reverse transcribed. CDR3 amplicons came from multiplex PCR with pooled V-gene forward and constant-region reverse primers. TCRdb re-called the multiplex PCR reads with CATT. The sample shows about 36,000 gamma-chain clones, around 20% of them seen only once. The sample comprised Vdelta1+ gamma-delta thymocytes from the thymus. The subset here: FACS-sorted CD3+ TCRalphabeta- TCRVdelta1+ TCRVdelta2- thymocytes. These receptors were collected from a girl under three years old who had congenital heart surgery.

The chain recombines TRGV5 with TRGJ1 or TRGJ2. With 4 bases clipped from V and 6 bases from J, the junction kept 15 bases outside the gene matches. The CDR3 is 15 residues long. In germline, CDR1 is VINAFY, CDR2 YDVSNSKD. The CDR3 DNA reads as TGTGCCACCTGGGAGCACAACCATCTTGGTTATAAGAAACTCTTT. Its translation is CATWEHNHLGYKKLF.

About this clone: One base away lies a much larger clone, so this may be a sequencing read error. The same CDR3 is also encoded by other DNA sequences in this sample. This chain uses TRGV2 with TRGJP2. V was pared by 0 bases and J by 4 bases, with 2 bases of the junction left unmatched. The CDR3 length is 14 residues. The V gene's germline CDR1 is EGSNGY and CDR2 YDSYNSKV. The CDR3 spells CATWDGASDWIKTF. DNA of the CDR3: TGTGCCACCTGGGACGGGGCTAGTGATTGGATCAAGACGTTT.

This clone was counted only a few times. Additional DNA sequences in this sample encode the identical CDR3. The chain couples TRGV8 to TRGJ1 or TRGJ2. Germline values: CDR1 VENAVY, CDR2 YDSYNSRV. Trimming at V came to 3 bases and at J to 5 bases, leaving 4 bases not matched to a gene. The CDR3 loop spans 12 amino acids. The CDR3 region has the DNA TGTGCCACCTGGGATCCTGATTATAAGAAACTCTTT. It specifies CATWDPDYKKLF.

This clone was observed a few times. This rearrangement joins TRGV9 to TRGJ1 or TRGJ2. V shed 2 bases, J shed 0 bases, and the junction held 4 bases outside the gene matches. The CDR3 covers 14 residues. CDR1 is GITISATS and CDR2 is ISYDGTV in the germline V gene (reference sequence). The CDR3, as DNA: TGTGCCTTGTGGGAGGACAAGAATTATTATAAGAAACTCTTT. Protein sequence: CALWEDKNYYKKLF.

This sequence joins TRGV9 and TRGJ1 or TRGJ2. J was trimmed by 12 bases and V by 2 bases; bases with no gene match: 4. CDR3 length equals 10 residues. The germline V gene has CDR1 GITISATS and CDR2 ISYDGTV (reference sequence). The CDR3 coding sequence is TGTGCCTTGTGGGAGGGGGCGAAACTCTTT. Translation gives CALWEGAKLF.

To note about this clone: Other DNA sequences from this sample encode an identical CDR3 as well. The chain uses TRGV3 and TRGJ1 or TRGJ2. The trim removed 2 bases at V and 3 bases at J, leaving 7 bases unmatched. The length of the CDR3 is 14 residues. The germline V gene encodes CDR1 VTNTFY and CDR2 YDVSTARD (reference sequence). The chain's CDR3 is CATWDKRLYYKKLF. For the CDR3, the DNA is TGTGCCACCTGGGACAAAAGACTTTATTATAAGAAACTCTTT.

J is TRGJP2 and V is TRGV4. V dropped 0 bases and J dropped 8; count of bases not matched to a gene: 6. Germline-derived CDR1 and CDR2 are EGSTGY and YDSYTSSV. The CDR3 has 14 residues. The CDR3 region has the DNA TGTGCCACCTGGGATGGGGTTGGGGATTGGATCAAGACGTTT. This codes for CATWDGVGDWIKTF.

Comment on this clone: This could be a read error, since a much larger clone is one nucleotide away. The V and J genes are TRGV2 and TRGJ1 or TRGJ2. The CDR3 length is 13 residues. In germline, CDR1 is EGSNGY, CDR2 YDSYNSKV. The CDR3 region has the DNA TGTGCCACCTGGGACGGGCGGTATTATGAGAAACTCTTT. It codes for CATWDGRYYEKLF.

V and J are TRGV4 and TRGJ1 or TRGJ2. CDR3 length: 13 amino acids. Germline V CDR1 and CDR2: EGSTGY, YDSYTSSV. J gave up 11 bases and V 3 bases, and 13 bases lay outside the gene matches. The chain's CDR3 is CATWDSTRREKLF. The CDR3, as DNA: TGTGCCACCTGGGATTCGACTCGGAGGGAGAAACTCTTT.

The V and J genes are TRGV4 and TRGJ1 or TRGJ2. Germline V CDR1 and CDR2: EGSTGY, YDSYTSSV. The CDR3 extends over 16 amino acids. Losses at the gene ends were 1 base for V and 5 bases for J; bases not matched to a gene: 14. The CDR3: CATWDGPRPTDYKKLF. The CDR3 nucleotides read TGTGCCACCTGGGATGGCCCCAGGCCGACTGATTATAAGAAACTCTTT.